Following are 32 T cell receptor beta chains from one sample sequenced in a study of radiation and T cells in renal cell carcinoma. This sample's time point: blood 4 weeks post-SBRT, at nephrectomy. The treatment: 15 Gy SBRT to primary tumor, nephrectomy 4 weeks later. Here immunoSEQ multiplex PCR was the method, and the copy in TCRdb shows in-frame clones only, minus some. The data show over 120,000 clones, 75% to 90% seen once. The specimen comprised blood, sampled from a patient whose treatment included radiotherapy and nephrectomy. The receptor source for this set is a woman aged 45-59 years with renal cell carcinoma.

The chain has TRBV5-1 and TRBJ2-7, with 7 bases that match TRBD1. Germline values: CDR1 SGHRS, CDR2 YFSETQ. The V segment lost 4 bases and the J segment 2 bases; nucleotides outside the gene matches: 6. This CDR3 is built from 14 residues. The DNA of the CDR3 is TGCGCCAGCAGCACACAGACAGGGACCTACGAGCAGTACTTC. Its protein is CASSTQTGTYEQYF.

The gene calls are TRBV19 and TRBJ2-7, with D perhaps TRBD1 (6 bases). Deletions cut 6 bases from V and 3 bases from J, with 21 bases between. Germline V gene lookup returns CDR1 LNHDA and CDR2 SQIVND (reference sequence). This CDR3 comprises 16 residues. This chain's CDR3 is CASRQRSGESVYEQYF. The CDR3 DNA reads TGTGCCAGTAGACAAAGATCAGGGGAAAGCGTCTACGAGCAGTACTTC.

The table lists this clone with a few counts. This chain connects TRBV30 to TRBJ1-5; D is uncertain. The V gene lost 3 bases and the J gene lost 9 bases, with 12 bases spanning the gap. The CDR3 is made up of 12 amino acids. Per the germline V gene, CDR1 is GTSNPN and CDR2 is SVGIG (reference sequence). DNA of the CDR3: TGTGCCTGGAGCCCCGTTCTAGGGCCCCAGCATTTT. Translated, it gives CAWSPVLGPQHF. Combining the CDR3 with reference TRBV30 and TRBJ1-5 gives the whole variable domain SQTIHQWPATLVQPVGSPLSLECTVEGTSNPNLYWYRQAAGRGLQLLFYSVGIGQISSEVPQNLSASRPQDRQFILSSKKLLLSDSGFYLCAWSPVLGPQHFGDGTRLSIL.

This CDR3 reads CASTPDGDNEQFF. CDR3 in DNA: TGTGCCAGCACCCCGGACGGAGACAATGAGCAGTTCTTC. V and J are TRBV2 and TRBJ2-1, with D hard to call. This CDR3 region has 13 residues. Trimming took off 7 bases at V and 5 bases at J, with 12 bases between the two ends. The germline V gene encodes CDR1 SNHLY and CDR2 FYNNEI. Filled out from reference TRBV2 and TRBJ2-1, the complete variable domain reads EPEVTQTPSHQVTQMGQEVILRCVPISNHLYFYWYRQILGQKVEFLVSFYNNEISEKSEIFDDQFSVERPDGSNFTLKIRSTKLEDSAMYFCASTPDGDNEQFFGPGTRLTVL.

V is TRBV5-1 and J is TRBJ2-7; D may be TRBD2 (6 bases). Per the germline V gene, CDR1 is SGHRS and CDR2 is YFSETQ. Trimming left V 0 bases short and J 6 bases short, with 10 bases between. The CDR3 extends over 13 amino acids. DNA for the CDR3: TGCGCCAGCAGCTTGGGGGGACTGCTCGAGCAGTACTTC. Amino acids: CASSLGGLLEQYF.

The chain recombines TRBV6-4 with TRBJ2-5; TRBD1 matches 7 bases. Germline loops: CDR1 MRHNA, CDR2 SNTAGT. V was clipped by 4 bases and J by 2 bases; unmatched bases: 7. This CDR3 is 15 amino acids long. The CDR3 reads CASSGTGDPQETQYF. Written as DNA, the CDR3 is TGTGCCAGCAGTGGGACAGGAGACCCTCAAGAGACCCAGTACTTC.

The rearrangement links TRBV5-1 to TRBJ1-4; D may be TRBD1 (5 bases). The CDR3 is 20 amino acids. V lost 1 base to trimming and J lost 0 bases, with 22 bases between them. Germline-derived CDR1 and CDR2 are SGHRS and YFSETQ. The CDR3 nucleotides are TGCGCCAGCAGCTTGTTGTCGGCGGGACTCAACATTGCAACTAATGAAAAACTGTTTTTT. This codes for CASSLLSAGLNIATNEKLFF.

The chain has TRBV5-5 and TRBJ1-1; the D is unclear. CDR3 length equals 15 residues. Trimming removed 0 bases at V and 1 base at J, with 10 bases between. Germline lookup yields CDR1 SGHKS and CDR2 YYEKEE (reference sequence). The CDR3 DNA is TGTGCCAGCAGCTTGGGGCAGGCAGGGAACACTGAAGCTTTCTTT. This translates into CASSLGQAGNTEAFF.

The rearrangement uses TRBV5-5 and TRBJ2-7; TRBD1 matches at 7 bases. Trimming cost V 4 bases and J 4 bases; bases outside gene matches: 8. The CDR3 has 14 residues. The germline CDR1 and CDR2 sequences are SGHKS and YYEKEE (reference sequence). DNA for the CDR3: TGTGCCAGCAGCCTGGCTGACAGGGTGTACGAGCAGTACTTC. Encoded protein: CASSLADRVYEQYF.

The chain employs TRBV19 and TRBJ2-1, with D maybe TRBD1 (6 bases). From germline, CDR1 is LNHDA and CDR2 SQIVND (reference sequence). The CDR3 is made up of 15 amino acids. V was shortened by 1 base and J by 4 bases, with 11 bases between the two germline ends. The chain's CDR3 is CASSIGGGRYNEQFF. In DNA, the CDR3 is TGTGCCAGTAGTATAGGAGGGGGTAGATACAATGAGCAGTTCTTC.

The chain recombines TRBV5-1 with TRBJ2-5, with 12 nucleotides matching TRBD2. Germline V gene sequence: CDR1 SGHRS, CDR2 YFSETQ. After removal of 4 bases from V and 5 bases from J, the junction contained 9 bases not matched to a gene. The CDR3 has 16 amino acids. The CDR3 loop is CASSILLAGGEETQYF. CDR3 bases: TGCGCCAGCAGCATCCTCCTAGCGGGAGGGGAGGAGACCCAGTACTTC.

The J gene is TRBJ2-7, the V gene TRBV5-4; D tentatively reads TRBD1 or TRBD2 (6 bases each). The CDR3 is made up of 16 amino acids. Germline assignment: CDR1 SGHNT and CDR2 YYREEE (reference sequence). The germline V and J ends were trimmed by 0 bases and 3 bases, with 16 bases remaining between them. The CDR3 sequence is CASSLGLGGPDYEQYF. CDR3 sequence (DNA): TGTGCCAGCAGCTTGGGCCTCGGGGGCCCCGACTACGAGCAGTACTTC.

This chain connects TRBV9 to TRBJ2-3, with unresolved D. The CDR3 sequence is 16 residues long. V was shortened by 0 bases and J by 2 bases, with 13 bases between the two germline ends. Germline CDR1 and CDR2: SGDLS and YYNGEE. CDR3 nucleotides: TGTGCCAGCAGCGTAGCGGGCGGAGTAAACACAGATACGCAGTATTTT. Translation gives CASSVAGGVNTDTQYF. Using reference TRBV9 and TRBJ2-3 for the parts outside the CDR3, the full variable domain is DSGVTQTPKHLITATGQRVTLRCSPRSGDLSVYWYQQSLDQGLQFLIQYYNGEERAKGNILERFSAQQFPDLHSELNLSSLELGDSALYFCASSVAGGVNTDTQYFGPGTRLTVL.

This chain uses TRBV28 with TRBJ2-7; 7 bases line up with TRBD2. This CDR3 comprises 13 residues. The ends lost 6 bases at V and 2 bases at J; junction bases unmatched: 4. Per germline, CDR1 MDHEN and CDR2 SYDVKM. The CDR3 nucleotides read TGTGCCAGCAGCCCTAGCGGTACCTACGAGCAGTACTTC. Translated: CASSPSGTYEQYF.

The chain joins TRBV9 to TRBJ2-7; D could derive from TRBD1 or TRBD2 (5 bases each). V lost 0 bases and J 4 bases, leaving 14 bases between the germline ends. This CDR3 comprises 15 residues. Looked up from germline, CDR1 is SGDLS and CDR2 is YYNGEE. CDR3 region: CASSVAEGPIYEQYF. The CDR3 nucleotides are TGTGCCAGCAGCGTAGCTGAGGGGCCGATATACGAGCAGTACTTC. Combining the CDR3 with reference TRBV9 and TRBJ2-7 gives the whole variable domain DSGVTQTPKHLITATGQRVTLRCSPRSGDLSVYWYQQSLDQGLQFLIQYYNGEERAKGNILERFSAQQFPDLHSELNLSSLELGDSALYFCASSVAEGPIYEQYFGPGTRLTVT.

CDR3 residues: CASSQEGLAESTGELFF. The CDR3 nucleotides are TGCGCCAGCAGCCAAGAGGGACTAGCGGAGTCCACCGGGGAGCTGTTTTTT. The gene calls are TRBV4-1 and TRBJ2-2; 11 nucleotides align to TRBD2. V lost 0 bases and J lost 4; bases outside the gene matches: 4. Germline V CDR1 and CDR2: MGHRA, YSYEKL. This CDR3 has 17 amino acids.

The chain combines TRBV4-1 with TRBJ2-3; 10 bases match TRBD2. The length of the CDR3 is 15 residues. Per the germline V gene, CDR1 is MGHRA and CDR2 is YSYEKL. The junction had 3 bases not matched to a gene; V was cut back by 5 bases and J by 1 base. CDR3 amino acids: CASSGLAAGTDTQYF. As DNA, the CDR3 is TGCGCCAGCAGCGGACTAGCGGCGGGCACAGATACGCAGTATTTT.

As for this clone: The final CDR3 position lacks the conserved phenylalanine or tryptophan, pointing to a likely read error. This chain connects TRBV29-1 to TRBJ1-2, with a tentative D call TRBD1 (5 bases). The CDR3 totals 13 residues. Germline CDR1 SQVTM, CDR2 ANQGSEA. V was shortened by 5 bases and J by 6 bases, with 16 bases between the two germline ends. The CDR3 protein is CSVSAGSKDGYTL. The DNA of the CDR3 is TGCAGCGTTAGTGCAGGGAGTAAGGATGGCTACACCCTC.

The CDR3 DNA is TGTGCCAGCAGCCCACAGGGTTCCTACGAGCAGTACTTC. It specifies CASSPQGSYEQYF. V and J are TRBV5-4 and TRBJ2-7; TRBD1 might be the D (6 bases). The V and J ends lost 4 bases and 1 base respectively, with 9 bases between them. CDR3 length equals 13 residues. Germline CDR1 is SGHNT and CDR2 is YYREEE (reference sequence).

CDR3 loop: CASDEGTGGSNQPQHF. In DNA form, the CDR3 reads TGCGCCAGCGACGAGGGGACAGGAGGTAGCAATCAGCCCCAGCATTTT. This rearrangement joins TRBV10-1 to TRBJ1-5; 8 bases match TRBD1. This CDR3 contains 16 residues. V shed 8 bases, J shed 0 bases, and the junction held 9 bases outside the gene matches. Germline V lookup: CDR1 WNHNN, CDR2 SYGVQD (reference sequence).

V and J are TRBV2 and TRBJ1-5; 8 positions match TRBD1. Germline CDR1 reads SNHLY; CDR2 reads FYNNEI. The CDR3 is made up of 17 amino acids. V trimming: 6 bases; J trimming: 0 bases; junction bases outside the gene matches: 10. In nucleotides, the CDR3 is TGTGCCAGCAGGGCCGGGACAGGAATCAATAGCAATCAGCCCCAGCATTTT. Translation: CASRAGTGINSNQPQHF.

CDR3 amino acids: CASSVGDGSADTQYF. CDR3 DNA: TGTGCCAGCAGCGTAGGAGACGGGAGTGCAGATACGCAGTATTTT. This chain uses TRBV9 with TRBJ2-3; a weak D match, TRBD2 (6 bases). Per the germline V gene, CDR1 is SGDLS and CDR2 is YYNGEE. V lost 0 bases to trimming and J lost 4 bases, with 12 bases between them. The CDR3 runs 15 residues.

This clone was detected only a few times. The chain carries TRBV5-6 and TRBJ1-1, with D possibly being TRBD1 (6 bases). V lost 3 bases to trimming and J lost 6 bases, with 12 bases between them. CDR3 size: 13 residues. Germline V gene lookup returns CDR1 SGHDT and CDR2 YYEEEE. This CDR3 is CASSSDRLPEAFF. The CDR3 DNA reads as TGTGCCAGCAGCTCGGACAGACTGCCTGAAGCTTTCTTT.

This rearrangement joins TRBV6-6 to TRBJ2-6; D gene unclear. Trimming took 6 bases from V and 0 from J, leaving 12 bases between them. The CDR3 runs 16 residues. The V gene's germline CDR1 is MNHNY and CDR2 SVGAGI (reference sequence). The CDR3 DNA sequence: TGTGCCAGCAGCTTCTCCCAGAGCTCTGGGGCCAACGTCCTGACTTTC. Translating it yields CASSFSQSSGANVLTF.

This chain links TRBV27 with TRBJ1-3; D is unresolved. This CDR3 spans 15 amino acids. Germline CDR1 MNHEY, CDR2 SMNVEV (reference sequence). The ends were cut back, 2 bases at V and 0 bases at J, with 8 bases in the middle. The CDR3 DNA sequence: TGTGCCAGCAGTTTAAAATATCACTCTGGAAACACCATATATTTT. It translates to CASSLKYHSGNTIYF.

Only a few counts were recorded for this clone. The chain uses TRBV18 and TRBJ1-1; D possibly corresponds to TRBD1 (5 bases). V was pared by 2 bases and J by 1 base, with 17 bases between. This CDR3 is built from 17 residues. Germline CDR1 and CDR2: KGHSH and LQKENI. The CDR3, as DNA: TGTGCCAGCTCACCATCCTTCTTGGGGGGGAGGAACACTGAAGCTTTCTTT. This translates into CASSPSFLGGRNTEAFF. The variable domain in full, with the rest retrieved from reference TRBV18 and TRBJ1-1, is NAGVMQNPRHLVRRRGQEARLRCSPMKGHSHVYWYRQLPEEGLKFMVYLQKENIIDESGMPKERFSAEFPKEGPSILRIQQVVRGDSAAYFCASSPSFLGGRNTEAFFGQGTRLTVV.

The V gene is TRBV9, the J gene TRBJ1-1, with a tentative D call TRBD1 (6 bases). The ends were cut back, 4 bases at V and 8 bases at J, with 18 bases in the middle. Germline CDR1 SGDLS, CDR2 YYNGEE. The CDR3 totals 14 residues. CDR3 protein: CASSLGPDREEAFF. CDR3 nucleotide sequence: TGTGCCAGCAGCTTAGGCCCGGACAGAGAAGAAGCTTTCTTT.

The rearrangement links TRBV30 to TRBJ2-5, with 8 bases matching TRBD2. The J call may be mistaken, given a closer DNA end match to TRBJ2-7. Germline V gene sequence: CDR1 GTSNPN, CDR2 SVGIG (reference sequence). CDR3 length: 14 amino acids. Written as DNA, the CDR3 is TGTGCCTGGAGTCGGGGGGGTTCTCTCCACGAGCAGTACTTC. Amino acids: CAWSRGGSLHEQYF.

The CDR3 region has the DNA TGTGCCAGCAGTGATGGGAGGACATTCCAAGAGACCCAGTACTTC. It codes for CASSDGRTFQETQYF. The chain couples TRBV6-1 to TRBJ2-5; possibly TRBD2 for D (6 bases). CDR3 size: 15 residues. Trimming pared 3 bases from V and 1 base from J, leaving 12 bases between. Germline V CDR1 and CDR2: MNHNS, SASEGT.

V gene TRBV7-2 combines with J gene TRBJ2-1, with 9 bases lining up with TRBD2. Unmatched junction bases numbered 8, after V lost 5 bases and J lost 0 bases. CDR1 is SGHTA and CDR2 is FQGNSA in the germline V gene. The length of the CDR3 is 17 residues. For the CDR3, the DNA is TGTGCCAGCAGCGCATGGACTAGCGCTTACTCCTACAATGAGCAGTTCTTC. This encodes CASSAWTSAYSYNEQFF.

The gene calls are TRBV2 and TRBJ2-2; a possible D gene is TRBD1 (6 bases). This CDR3 comprises 14 residues. CDR1 SNHLY and CDR2 FYNNEI come from the germline V gene. V was pared by 6 bases and J by 1 base, with 9 bases between. The CDR3 region is CASRPGQNTGELFF. CDR3 DNA sequence: TGTGCCAGCAGGCCGGGACAGAACACCGGGGAGCTGTTTTTT.

The genes are TRBV5-8 and TRBJ2-1, with a possible D match to TRBD2 (5 bases). The germline CDR1 and CDR2 sequences are SGHTS and YDEGEE. This CDR3 region has 14 residues. V was pared by 1 base and J by 8 bases, with 13 bases between. Here the CDR3 reads CASSLYGIRDEQFF. In DNA form, the CDR3 reads TGTGCCAGCAGCTTGTACGGGATTAGGGATGAGCAGTTCTTC.